The 11 T cell receptor beta chains listed next were all sequenced from one sample in a study of T cell responses to AZD1222 COVID-19 vaccine (dated by TCRdb to about 2021). The library relied on the immunoSEQ multiplex PCR assay. TCRdb mirrors the immuneACCESS table, restricted to in-frame sequences. Some clones are absent from its copies; in checked studies, under half trace to an unresolved V gene, and the reason for the others is unknown. The sample table contains around 140,000 clones; only one count was recorded for over 90% of them. The biggest ten clones account for around 5.4% of the sample. The time point label, as the study defines it: baseline before first vaccination. The sequencing used peripheral blood, collected on day 0 of AZD1222 vaccination. These receptors originate from an adult in good health.

This clone was observed a single time. V and J are TRBV18 and TRBJ2-1, with 7 bases matching TRBD1. The V gene's germline CDR1 is KGHSH and CDR2 LQKENI. J was trimmed by 4 bases and V by 0 bases; bases with no gene match: 6. This CDR3 is built from 16 residues. Written as DNA, the CDR3 is TGTGCCAGCTCACCACCCCGACAGGGAGTGTACAATGAGCAGTTCTTC. The encoded protein is CASSPPRQGVYNEQFF. The full variable domain, in which reference TRBV18 and TRBJ2-1 provide the parts outside the CDR3, is NAGVMQNPRHLVRRRGQEARLRCSPMKGHSHVYWYRQLPEEGLKFMVYLQKENIIDESGMPKERFSAEFPKEGPSILRIQQVVRGDSAAYFCASSPPRQGVYNEQFFGPGTRLTVL.

The chain joins TRBV5-1 to TRBJ1-1; D is unclear. Trimming shortened V by 0 bases and J by 2 bases, and 11 bases separated the two germline ends. This CDR3 spans 15 amino acids. Germline V lookup: CDR1 SGHRS, CDR2 YFSETQ. CDR3 sequence reads: CASSLGRGFNTEAFF. For the CDR3, the DNA is TGCGCCAGCAGCTTGGGACGGGGATTCAACACTGAAGCTTTCTTT.

The J gene is TRBJ2-1, the V gene TRBV2; D may correspond to TRBD1 or TRBD2 (5 bases each). The CDR3 has 14 amino acids. Germline CDR1 reads SNHLY; CDR2 reads FYNNEI. V lost 9 bases, J lost 1 base, and 13 bases lay in between. In DNA form, the CDR3 reads TGTGCCAGTAAAAGGGACGGTTCCTACAATGAGCAGTTCTTC. Protein: CASKRDGSYNEQFF.

V gene TRBV27 combines with J gene TRBJ1-6; TRBD1 matches 7 bases. Trimming removed 5 bases from V and 6 bases from J; junction bases left unmatched: 4. This CDR3 region has 14 residues. Germline CDR1 reads MNHEY; CDR2 reads SMNVEV (reference sequence). The CDR3 DNA reads TGTGCCAGCAGTGGGACAGCTATTAATTCACCCCTCCACTTT. Its protein product is CASSGTAINSPLHF.

The rearrangement uses TRBV28 and TRBJ2-3; D gene unclear. CDR1 and CDR2 (germline): MDHEN, SYDVKM. The germline V and J ends were trimmed by 6 bases and 0 bases, with 13 bases remaining between them. The CDR3 covers 15 residues. CDR3 sequence (DNA): TGTGCCAGCAGCCGGAGTGGTCTTAGCACAGATACGCAGTATTTT. It yields the protein CASSRSGLSTDTQYF.

V and J are TRBV18 and TRBJ2-3; a weak D match, TRBD2 (5 bases). The germline V gene encodes CDR1 KGHSH and CDR2 LQKENI. The CDR3 is made up of 14 amino acids. Trimming shortened V by 4 bases and J by 6 bases, and 14 bases separated the two germline ends. CDR3 bases: TGTGCCAGCTCACGCTTCAAGGAGGACGATACGCAGTATTTT. This encodes CASSRFKEDDTQYF.

V and J are TRBV28 and TRBJ2-2, with 7 bases identical to TRBD2. The CDR3 covers 14 residues. Germline assignment: CDR1 MDHEN and CDR2 SYDVKM. With 6 bases clipped from V and 5 bases from J, the junction kept 6 bases outside the gene matches. CDR3 bases: TGTGCCAGCAGAGTAGCGGGTACGACCGGGGAGCTGTTTTTT. This translates into CASRVAGTTGELFF.

The chain is built from TRBV5-1 and TRBJ2-1, with D tentatively TRBD1 (6 bases). Looked up from germline, CDR1 is SGHRS and CDR2 is YFSETQ. CDR3 length equals 13 residues. Trimming cost V 2 bases and J 4 bases, with 7 bases left between them. CDR3 sequence reads: CASSLQGYNEQFF. The CDR3 nucleotides are TGCGCCAGCAGCTTACAGGGATACAATGAGCAGTTCTTC.

The chain carries TRBV5-1 and TRBJ2-1, with TRBD2 matching 8 bases. The CDR3 is 16 amino acids. With 2 bases clipped from V and 3 bases from J, the junction kept 7 bases outside the gene matches. Per the germline V gene, CDR1 is SGHRS and CDR2 is YFSETQ. The CDR3 is CASSFGERGIYNEQFF. The CDR3 DNA sequence: TGCGCCAGCAGCTTCGGAGAGCGGGGGATCTACAATGAGCAGTTCTTC. The full variable domain, completed using reference TRBV5-1 and TRBJ2-1, is KAGVTQTPRYLIKTRGQQVTLSCSPISGHRSVSWYQQTPGQGLQFLFEYFSETQRNKGNFPGRFSGRQFSNSRSEMNVSTLELGDSALYLCASSFGERGIYNEQFFGPGTRLTVL.

This chain links TRBV2 with TRBJ1-2; D perhaps matches TRBD1 (6 bases). Trimming shortened V by 6 bases and J by 6 bases, and 20 bases separated the two germline ends. CDR3 length equals 15 residues. Germline CDR1 and CDR2: SNHLY and FYNNEI. CDR3 sequence: CASSASGAGDHGYTF. The CDR3 DNA sequence: TGTGCCAGCAGCGCCTCCGGTGCAGGGGATCATGGCTACACCTTC.

This rearrangement joins TRBV3-1 (or the pseudogene TRBV3-2) to TRBJ1-4; 7 nucleotides agree with TRBD1. Germline V lookup: CDR1 LGHDT, CDR2 YNNKEL (reference sequence). V gave up 6 bases and J gave up 2 bases; unmatched junction bases: 9. The CDR3 sequence is 16 residues long. CDR3 nucleotides: TGTGCCAGCAGACTACGAGGGGGCTCGACTAATGAAAAACTGTTTTTT. Its protein product is CASRLRGGSTNEKLFF.